These T cell receptor beta chains were read from a single sample in a study of T cells in Graves' hyperthyroidism and ophthalmopathy. TCRdb recomputed calls from the multiplex PCR reads with MiXCR, one row per CDR3 protein. The top ten clones hold 28% of a sample with some 370,000 distinct CDR3 sequences, 11% to 15% of them seen once. Specimen: blood. Every receptor here comes from a man in his fifties with Graves' ophthalmopathy. The CDR3 runs from the conserved cysteine through the conserved F or W. The D gene is left open where the match is weak. Clone size is shown for a subset of rows, as once, few, many or a class of expanded clone.

many	TRBD2	TRBJ2-7	TRBV20-1	CSARETSGISYEQYF	TGCAGTGCTAGAGAAACTAGCGGGATCTCCTACGAGCAGTACTTC
many	TRBD1	TRBJ2-1	TRBV4-1	CASSQGQGHNEQFF	TGCGCCAGCAGCCAAGGACAGGGACACAATGAGCAGTTCTTC
few	TRBD1	TRBJ1-2	TRBV6-1	CASSQTGIPGYTF	TGTGCCAGCAGTCAGACAGGGATTCCAGGCTACACCTTC
many	.	TRBJ2-1	TRBV20-1	CSARGPASVNEQFF	TGCAGTGCCCGAGGTCCGGCTAGTGTCAATGAGCAGTTCTTC
few	.	TRBJ2-6	TRBV11-2	CASSRVRANVLTF	TGTGCCAGCAGCCGGGTCCGGGCCAACGTCCTGACTTTC
many	.	TRBJ2-5	TRBV18	CASSPRDPGTQYF	TGTGCCAGCTCACCACGGGATCCTGGTACCCAGTACTTC
.	TRBD2	TRBJ2-7	TRBV5-6	CASSSGPSGGNYEQYF	TGTGCCAGCAGCTCTGGCCCCTCGGGGGGTAATTACGAGCAGTACTTC
.	.	TRBJ2-7	TRBV9	CASSVVGLAHEQYF	TGTGCCAGCAGCGTAGTAGGGCTAGCCCACGAGCAGTACTTC
few	.	TRBJ2-7	TRBV4-1	CASSQGVFHEQYF	TGCGCCAGCAGCCAAGGAGTCTTCCACGAGCAGTACTTC
many	.	TRBJ2-1	TRBV30	CAWSAGFKDNEQFF	TGTGCCTGGAGTGCCGGGTTTAAGGACAATGAGCAGTTCTTC
few	.	TRBJ2-6	TRBV6-1	CASSNQGRGANVLTF	TGTGCCAGCAGTAACCAGGGTCGTGGGGCCAACGTCCTGACTTTC
many	.	TRBJ1-5	TRBV6-6	CASSYPAGSRPQNQPQHF	TGTGCCAGCAGTTACCCGGCCGGGTCCCGACCTCAAAATCAGCCCCAGCATTTT
few	.	TRBJ2-1	TRBV12-3/TRBV12-4	CASSFSYPDNEQFF	TGTGCCAGCAGTTTTTCCTACCCTGACAATGAGCAGTTCTTC
many	.	TRBJ1-3	TRBV3-1	CASRQVSGNTIYF	TGTGCCAGCCGACAGGTCTCTGGAAACACCATATATTTT
.	TRBD1	TRBJ2-4	TRBV6-1	CASKPEYRGDIQYF	TGTGCCAGTAAACCGGAGTACAGGGGAGACATTCAGTACTTC
many	.	TRBJ2-5	TRBV18	CASSPPIRGGLQETQYF	TGTGCCAGCTCACCACCTATTAGAGGGGGGCTACAAGAGACCCAGTACTTC
.	.	TRBJ2-5	TRBV10-1	CASSDGSKETQYF	TGCGCCAGCAGTGACGGGAGTAAAGAGACCCAGTACTTC
.	TRBD2	TRBJ2-7	TRBV20-1	CSARTSPREQYF	TGCAGTGCTCGGACTAGTCCCAGGGAGCAGTACTTC
many	TRBD2	TRBJ2-2	TRBV20-1	CSGTSGRARAGELFF	TGCAGTGGAACTAGCGGGAGGGCCCGAGCCGGGGAGCTGTTTTTT
many	TRBD1	TRBJ2-3	TRBV29-1	CSVRGRSTDTQYF	TGCAGCGTCAGGGGGAGAAGCACAGATACGCAGTATTTT
.	TRBD2	TRBJ2-2	TRBV19	CASLGLVGIGELFF	TGTGCCAGTCTCGGACTAGTGGGCATCGGGGAGCTGTTTTTT
few	.	TRBJ1-6	TRBV6-1	CASSELLGGNSPLHF	TGTGCCAGCAGTGAACTCTTGGGGGGTAATTCACCCCTCCACTTT
.	.	TRBJ2-2	TRBV15	CATLKTNTGELFF	TGTGCCACGTTAAAGACGAACACCGGGGAGCTGTTTTTT
few	.	TRBJ2-1	TRBV13	CASSQDQWDRGLDEQFF	TGTGCCAGCAGCCAAGACCAATGGGACCGGGGGTTGGATGAGCAGTTCTTC
.	TRBD1	TRBJ2-7	TRBV10-3	CAISWDRGSGEQYF	TGTGCCATCAGCTGGGACAGGGGATCCGGCGAGCAGTACTTC
many	TRBD1	TRBJ2-7	TRBV6-1	CASRRGPSYEQYF	TGTGCCAGCAGAAGGGGGCCATCCTACGAGCAGTACTTC
many	.	TRBJ2-6	TRBV6-1	CASISHSGANVLTF	TGTGCCAGCATAAGTCACTCTGGGGCCAACGTCCTGACTTTC
few	.	TRBJ2-1	TRBV29-1	CSVGSGTEQFF	TGCAGCGTTGGCTCCGGGACAGAGCAGTTCTTC
many	TRBD2	TRBJ2-3	TRBV5-1	CASSLDGGRDTDTQYF	TGCGCCAGCAGCTTGGATGGCGGGAGGGACACAGATACGCAGTATTTT
.	.	TRBJ1-3	TRBV20-1	CSASSLRSGNTIYF	TGCAGTGCTAGTTCTCTCCGCTCTGGAAACACCATATATTTT
many	TRBD2	TRBJ2-7	TRBV30	CALTTSGFYEQYF	TGTGCCTTGACGACTAGCGGTTTTTACGAGCAGTACTTC
many	.	TRBJ2-5	TRBV12-3/TRBV12-4	CASSAGPGAKYF	TGTGCCAGCAGTGCGGGACCGGGGGCCAAGTACTTC
many	.	TRBJ2-7	TRBV12-3/TRBV12-4	CASSTTRPKQYF	TGTGCCAGCAGCACGACTAGGCCAAAGCAGTACTTC
.	TRBD2	TRBJ2-1	TRBV5-1	CASSVFGGDNNEQFF	TGTGCCAGCAGCGTATTCGGGGGGGACAACAATGAGCAGTTCTTC
few	TRBD1	TRBJ1-1	TRBV15	CATSRDPPGGLNTEAFF	TGTGCCACCAGCAGAGATCCGCCAGGGGGGCTGAACACTGAAGCTTTCTTT
many	.	TRBJ2-1	TRBV18	CASSPLTHNEQFF	TGTGCCAGCTCACCCCTCACCCACAATGAGCAGTTCTTC
.	.	TRBJ1-1	TRBV5-1	CASSLGQHFMSFF	TGCGCCAGCAGCTTGGGGCAGCATTTTATGTCTTTCTTT
many	.	TRBJ1-2	TRBV27	CASRPRQDSYGYTF	TGTGCCAGCAGACCGAGGCAGGACTCCTATGGCTACACCTTC
many	TRBD2	TRBJ2-5	TRBV12-5	CASGPGTSGIQETQYF	TGTGCTAGTGGTCCCGGGACTAGCGGGATCCAAGAGACCCAGTACTTC
many	TRBD1	TRBJ2-7	TRBV9	CASSPSRGQGTYEQYF	TGTGCCAGCAGTCCCTCTAGGGGACAGGGAACATACGAGCAGTACTTC
many	TRBD2	TRBJ2-2	TRBV3-1	CAAGGAGKTGELFF	TGTGCAGCGGGGGGAGCGGGAAAAACCGGGGAGCTGTTTTTT
many	.	TRBJ2-7	TRBV12-3/TRBV12-4	CASRGQRYEQYF	TGTGCCAGCAGAGGACAGAGATACGAGCAGTACTTC
few	.	TRBJ2-3	TRBV24-1	CATSDFRGTDTQYF	TGTGCCACCAGTGATTTTAGAGGAACAGATACGCAGTATTTT
.	.	TRBJ2-2	TRBV20-1	CSARDNLRKGLFF	TGCAGTGCTAGAGATAATCTCCGTAAGGGGCTGTTTTTT
many	TRBD2	TRBJ2-5	TRBV7-9	CASSWGLAGYKGGQETQYF	TGTGCCAGCAGCTGGGGACTAGCGGGCTATAAAGGGGGCCAAGAGACCCAGTACTTC
many	.	TRBJ1-1	TRBV2	CASSIGGRGSNTEAFF	TGTGCCAGCAGTATAGGGGGGCGAGGGTCGAACACTGAAGCTTTCTTT
.	TRBD2	TRBJ2-1	TRBV12-3/TRBV12-4	CASTSGSRTYNEQFF	TGTGCCAGCACAAGCGGGAGTAGAACCTACAATGAGCAGTTCTTC
.	TRBD1	TRBJ2-3	TRBV6-1	CASSRGTGGQDTQYF	TGTGCCAGCTCCCGGGGGACAGGGGGCCAAGATACGCAGTATTTT
few	.	TRBJ2-2	TRBV24-1	CATSDRRETGELFF	TGTGCCACCAGTGATCGCCGGGAGACCGGGGAGCTGTTTTTT
few	TRBD1	TRBJ1-3	TRBV7-6	CASSPKDRVPGNTIYF	TGTGCCAGCAGCCCGAAAGACAGGGTGCCTGGAAACACCATATATTTT
few	.	TRBJ2-5	TRBV19	CASSIDGAGQETQYF	TGTGCCAGTAGTATAGATGGGGCTGGCCAAGAGACCCAGTACTTC
.	.	TRBJ1-3	TRBV3-1	CASSQVPGVSNTIYF	TGTGCCAGCAGCCAAGTTCCAGGGGTGTCAAACACCATATATTTT
few	.	TRBJ1-6	TRBV9	CASSVEAGDGNSPLHF	TGTGCCAGCAGCGTAGAAGCAGGGGATGGGAATTCACCCCTCCACTTT